This is a list of T cell receptor beta chains from one sample in a study of shared clonotypes between healthy human individuals. The protocol was immunoSEQ multiplex PCR, while the TCRdb copy is restricted to in-frame clones and leaves out a portion. Here the sample spans about a million clones, approximately 76% being singletons. Sequencing was done on a sample of memory CD4+ T cells sorted from blood. The receptors were gathered from a man aged 18 to 30 in good health. Each CDR3 is given with its conserved first and last residue. Each record gives: V gene, J gene, clone size, CDR3 length, D gene, CDR3 protein, CDR3 DNA. D genes are given only for firm matches. Clone size is shown for a subset of rows, as once, few, many or a class of expanded clone.

V: TRBV5-6; J: TRBJ1-3; size: -; length: 15; D: -; CDR3: CASSKGPNSGNTIYF; DNA: TGTGCCAGCAGCAAGGGACCGAACTCTGGAAACACCATATATTTT
V: TRBV10-3; J: TRBJ2-2; size: -; length: 14; D: TRBD1; CDR3: CAIRGQGNTGELFF; DNA: TGTGCCATCAGGGGACAGGGGAACACCGGGGAGCTGTTTTTT
V: TRBV10-3; J: TRBJ2-7; size: -; length: 15; D: TRBD2; CDR3: CAISVSGEGSYEQYF; DNA: TGTGCCATCAGTGTTTCCGGGGAGGGGTCCTACGAGCAGTACTTC
V: TRBV18; J: TRBJ2-5; size: few; length: 15; D: TRBD1; CDR3: CASSLQQGFQETQYF; DNA: TGTGCCAGCTCACTTCAACAGGGGTTCCAAGAGACCCAGTACTTC
V: TRBV5-6; J: TRBJ2-1; size: -; length: 16; D: -; CDR3: CASNRRVGQSYNEQFF; DNA: TGTGCCAGCAACCGGCGGGTGGGCCAGTCCTACAATGAGCAGTTCTTC
V: TRBV5-4; J: TRBJ2-5; size: -; length: 13; D: -; CDR3: CASSLERRETQYF; DNA: TGTGCCAGCAGCTTGGAACGGCGAGAGACCCAGTACTTC
V: TRBV6-5; J: TRBJ2-1; size: -; length: 15; D: -; CDR3: CASTDSGRRANEQFF; DNA: TGTGCCAGCACAGACTCGGGACGACGGGCTAATGAGCAGTTCTTC
V: TRBV5-4; J: TRBJ2-1; size: -; length: 15; D: -; CDR3: CASSPPAANGNEQFF; DNA: TGTGCCAGCAGCCCCCCCGCCGCCAACGGTAATGAGCAGTTCTTC
V: TRBV6-5; J: TRBJ2-7; size: -; length: 12; D: TRBD1; CDR3: CATGTGAYEQYF; DNA: TGTGCCACCGGGACAGGGGCCTACGAGCAGTACTTC
V: TRBV5-8; J: TRBJ2-1; size: -; length: 16; D: TRBD2; CDR3: CASSLYTSGGYNEQFF; DNA: TGTGCCAGCAGCTTATACACTAGCGGGGGATACAATGAGCAGTTCTTC
V: TRBV18; J: TRBJ2-7; size: -; length: 16; D: TRBD1; CDR3: CASSAADRESSYEQYF; DNA: TGTGCCAGCTCAGCGGCGGACAGGGAAAGCTCCTACGAGCAGTACTTC
V: TRBV19; J: TRBJ2-2; size: -; length: 16; D: -; CDR3: CASSLAPGIRTGELFF; DNA: TGTGCCAGTAGTTTGGCCCCGGGGATTAGGACCGGGGAGCTGTTTTTT
V: TRBV9; J: TRBJ2-2; size: -; length: 15; D: -; CDR3: CASSSRRGDPGELFF; DNA: TGTGCCAGCAGCAGCAGACGGGGTGATCCCGGGGAGCTGTTTTTT
V: TRBV10-2; J: TRBJ1-5; size: -; length: 15; D: -; CDR3: CASSGGRGQGQPQHF; DNA: TGCGCCAGCAGTGGGGGGAGGGGCCAGGGTCAGCCCCAGCATTTT
V: TRBV5-1; J: TRBJ2-5; size: once; length: 15; D: TRBD1; CDR3: CASSLAGGVPETQYF; DNA: TGCGCCAGCAGCTTGGCAGGGGGCGTCCCAGAGACCCAGTACTTC
V: TRBV30; J: TRBJ1-2; size: once; length: 13; D: TRBD1; CDR3: CAWRLQGAFGYTF; DNA: TGTGCCTGGAGGTTACAGGGGGCCTTTGGCTACACCTTC
V: TRBV30; J: TRBJ2-7; size: -; length: 10; D: -; CDR3: CARGEREQYF; DNA: TGCGCAAGGGGAGAGAGAGAGCAGTACTTC
V: TRBV5-6; J: TRBJ2-3; size: -; length: 19; D: TRBD1; CDR3: CASSLWDRGRVFDTDTQYF; DNA: TGTGCCAGCAGCTTGTGGGACAGGGGGCGCGTTTTTGACACAGATACGCAGTATTTT
V: TRBV28; J: TRBJ1-4; size: -; length: 14; D: TRBD1; CDR3: CASRIQGAPEKLFF; DNA: TGTGCCAGCAGGATCCAGGGGGCGCCTGAAAAACTGTTTTTT
V: TRBV18; J: TRBJ2-5; size: -; length: 14; D: -; CDR3: CASSPMAYTGTQYF; DNA: TGTGCCAGCTCACCCATGGCGTACACGGGGACCCAGTACTTC
V: TRBV11-2; J: TRBJ1-2; size: many; length: 15; D: TRBD1; CDR3: CASSSLRGRNYGYTF; DNA: TGTGCCAGCAGTTCTCTGAGGGGGCGCAACTATGGCTACACCTTC
V: TRBV28; J: TRBJ1-1; size: -; length: 16; D: TRBD1; CDR3: CASSSRGTGGTVEAFF; DNA: TGTGCCAGCAGTTCGAGGGGGACAGGGGGCACGGTTGAAGCTTTCTTT
V: TRBV19; J: TRBJ1-5; size: -; length: 15; D: TRBD1; CDR3: CASRATGQGNQPQHF; DNA: TGTGCCAGTAGGGCGACGGGACAGGGAAATCAGCCCCAGCATTTT
V: TRBV30; J: TRBJ1-5; size: -; length: 13; D: -; CDR3: CAWSPLGNQPQHF; DNA: TGTGCCTGGAGCCCACTGGGGAATCAGCCCCAGCATTTT
V: TRBV7-2; J: TRBJ2-7; size: many; length: 13; D: TRBD1; CDR3: CASSPRTGYEQYF; DNA: TGTGCCAGCAGCCCTCGGACAGGCTACGAGCAGTACTTC
V: TRBV5-1; J: TRBJ2-7; size: -; length: 16; D: -; CDR3: CASSTPSVGQFSEQYF; DNA: TGCGCCAGCAGCACACCATCCGTGGGTCAGTTCTCCGAGCAGTACTTC